This T cell receptor beta chain was retrieved from a study of blood T cells in healthy people across ages (dated by TCRdb to 2014 to 2015). Regarding the research as a whole: In model experiments, roughly one uniquely barcoded TCR beta cDNA molecule per two T cells was captured by template switching. To track age-related changes in TCR beta repertoire diversity, the study relied on deep sequencing normalized with unique cDNA molecular identifiers. Four age groups were formed from the donors: young (average roughly 15 years), middle-aged (roughly 38), aged (under 70) and long-lived (about 80). Donors of different ages were randomly distributed across sequencing lanes to avoid experimental bias. For two donors (one aged 18 to 30 and one aged 80 or older), the study analyzed two additional independent replicas of 1 million unique cDNA reads from the same blood draw. What the research found in general, with its limitations: Observed TCR beta diversity per million T cells fell roughly linearly with age, and a significant reduction was already apparent by age around 40. Because donor CMV infection status was unknown, age-related changes in expanded clonotypes were potentially confounded. There was a strong correlation between observed TCR beta diversity and the percentage of naive T cells measured by flow cytometry. Total diversity estimates from one million sequenced T cells were considered lower bounds and underestimates. Compared with the aged group, the long-lived group had more naive CD4+ T cells, fewer expanded clones and increased TCR diversity, a pattern suggesting age selection. Because profiling used bulk unsorted PBMCs, naive and antigen-experienced compartments could not be compared conclusively.

This clonotype turned up a few times. Its antigen remains unidentified. No qualities accompany the bases; no much larger clone lies one base away. Including cysteine and phenylalanine, the CDR3 has 15 amino acids. The only DNA kept is the CDR3, 45 bases in frame from the first base. V is shortened by 3 bases, J by 2 bases, and the region joining them spans 12 bases. Per the germline V gene, SGHAT is the CDR1 and FQNNGV is the CDR2. Systemically healthy Caucasian individuals from Russia, over 30 in total and aged about 6 to 95 years, were included as donors. Roughly 10 milliliters of peripheral blood were collected from each donor into EDTA-treated Vacutainer tubes. PBMCs were isolated by Ficoll-Paque density-gradient centrifugation, with at least 6.5 million obtained per sample. Total RNA, at least 6 micrograms per sample, was extracted from PBMCs with Trizol reagent. For every donor, an aliquot of PBMCs went through flow cytometry to measure the percentages of naive CD45RAhigh/CD27high T cells.

Library prep was done by 5' RACE. Sequencer: Illumina HiSeq 2500. A second roughly 6 to 11 cycle PCR used a sample-barcoded 5' primer and a J-beta primer mix. Each TCR beta cDNA molecule received a unique molecular identifier from a template-switch 5' adaptor carrying 12 random nucleotides. At least 2.5 million CDR3-containing paired-end reads were obtained from each sample. First-strand cDNA synthesis was performed from all RNA using the Mint cDNA synthesis kit, with priming by a TRBC-specific oligonucleotide. Following uracil-DNA glycosylase treatment, all cDNA underwent a first 18-cycle PCR with the universal primers M1SS and BC2_uni_R. Under the source paper's analysis protocol: For normalization, 1 million high-quality reads were randomly selected from each sample, with every read carrying a distinct molecular identifier. Reads sharing molecular identifiers were discarded rather than binned into consensus sequences. MiTCR, with a Q25 quality threshold and the strictest error-elimination algorithm, was used for CDR3 identification, clonotype clustering and error correction. A nonparametric unseen species model with Euler transformation was used to estimate a lower bound on total TCR beta diversity. TCRdb itself trimmed the public reads at Q25 with fastp, ran MiXCR and retained productive beta chains. Every distinct CDR3 protein forms one entry, paired with its most common genes and DNA. These V and J calls derive from TCRdb rather than the authors' analysis. The sample table records 1.5 million to 2 million distinct CDR3 sequences; just under 50% of these occur just once. Around 2.1% of the sample lies in the top ten.

Sequences were obtained from blood. Rearrangement joined TRBV11-2 to TRBJ2-3, with no confidently assigned D gene. The sequence was obtained from a woman in her forties in good health. The nucleotides read TGTGCCAGCAGCTTGGCAGCGATGGCCACAGATACGCAGTATTTT. It translates as CASSLAAMATDTQYF.